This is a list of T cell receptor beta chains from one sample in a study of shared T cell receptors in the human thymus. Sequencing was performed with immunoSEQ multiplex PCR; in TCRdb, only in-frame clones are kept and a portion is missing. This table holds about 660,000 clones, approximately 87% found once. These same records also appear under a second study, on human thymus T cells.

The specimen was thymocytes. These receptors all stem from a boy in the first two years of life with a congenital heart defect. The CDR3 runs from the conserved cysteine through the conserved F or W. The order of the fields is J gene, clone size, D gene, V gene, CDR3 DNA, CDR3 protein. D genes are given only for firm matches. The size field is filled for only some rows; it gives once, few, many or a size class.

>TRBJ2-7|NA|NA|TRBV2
TGTGCCAGCGCCGCTAGCTCCTACGAGCAGTACTTC
CASAASSYEQYF
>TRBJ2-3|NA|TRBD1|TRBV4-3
TGCGCCAGCAGCCCCAGGGGGAGCGGCACAGATACGCAGTATTTT
CASSPRGSGTDTQYF
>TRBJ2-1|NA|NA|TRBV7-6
TGTGCCAGCAGCTTTGAGGGAGCGCTCTACAATGAGCAGTTCTTC
CASSFEGALYNEQFF
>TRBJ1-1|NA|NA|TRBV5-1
TGCGCCAGCAGCTTGGCGGGGGAAGCTTTCTTT
CASSLAGEAFF
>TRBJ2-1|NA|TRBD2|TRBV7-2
TGTGCCAGCAGCTCCGGGATAGTAGCGGGGGCGGGTGAGGATGAGCAGTTCTTC
CASSSGIVAGAGEDEQFF
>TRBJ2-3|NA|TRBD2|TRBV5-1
TGCGCCAGCAGCTTGCGCTCTCCGCGGGAGTTAACAGATACGCAGTATTTT
CASSLRSPRELTDTQYF
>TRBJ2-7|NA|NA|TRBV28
TGTGCCAGCAGCCGACCGGGACTTCGGATCTACGAGCAGTACTTC
CASSRPGLRIYEQYF
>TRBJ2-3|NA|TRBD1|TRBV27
TGTGCCAGCAGTTTAGGACAGGGTCCAGATACGCAGTATTTT
CASSLGQGPDTQYF
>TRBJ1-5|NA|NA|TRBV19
TGTGCCAGTAGTACATACAGAGATCATAGCAATCAGCCCCAGCATTTT
CASSTYRDHSNQPQHF
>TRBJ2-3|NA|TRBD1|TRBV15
TGTGCCACCAGCAGAGATCTGGGGTCGGGGACAGGGAACATAAAGACAGATACGCAGTATTTT
CATSRDLGSGTGNIKTDTQYF
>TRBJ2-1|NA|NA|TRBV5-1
TGCGCCAGCAGCTTGAATGGCAGCGGGTGGGTCAGGACCTACAATGAGCAGTTCTTC
CASSLNGSGWVRTYNEQFF
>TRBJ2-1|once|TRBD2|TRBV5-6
TGTGCCAGCAGCTCCAGCGGGAGCTCCTACAATGAGCAGTTCTTC
CASSSSGSSYNEQFF
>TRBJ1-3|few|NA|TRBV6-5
TGTGCCAGCAGTTACTCGAGAGCGGTGGGAAACACCATATATTTT
CASSYSRAVGNTIYF
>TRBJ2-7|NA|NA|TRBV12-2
TGTGCAAGTCGCTTAGAACTAGCAACCTACGAGCAGTACTTC
CASRLELATYEQYF
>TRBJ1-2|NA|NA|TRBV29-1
TGCAGCGCCAGAACAGGGATGGGCTATGGCTACACCTTC
CSARTGMGYGYTF
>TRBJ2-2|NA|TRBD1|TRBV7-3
TGTGCCAGCAGCTCACCGACAGGGGCTACCGGGGAGCTGTTTTTT
CASSSPTGATGELFF
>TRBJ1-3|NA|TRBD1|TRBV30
TGTGCCTGGAGTGGGGGGACAGCCACTGGAAACACCATATATTTT
CAWSGGTATGNTIYF
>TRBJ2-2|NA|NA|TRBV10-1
TGCGCCAGCAGGGGACATTTAAACACCGGGGAGCTGTTTTTT
CASRGHLNTGELFF
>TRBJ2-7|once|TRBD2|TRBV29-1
TGCAGCGCCGGGACTAGCGGGGCTACTCGTTACGAGCAGTACTTC
CSAGTSGATRYEQYF
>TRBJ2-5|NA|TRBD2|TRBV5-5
TGTGCCAGCAGCTTGGAGGTGGGGGAACTAGGGCGGGGGTCACAAGAGACCCAGTACTTC
CASSLEVGELGRGSQETQYF
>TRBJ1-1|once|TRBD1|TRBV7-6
TGTGCCAGCAGCGCTGACAGGGGAAACACTGAAGCTTTCTTT
CASSADRGNTEAFF
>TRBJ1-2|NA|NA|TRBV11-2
TGTGCCAGCAGCTTGTATCCGCGCTTGCCGAATGGCTACACCTTC
CASSLYPRLPNGYTF
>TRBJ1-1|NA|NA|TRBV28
TGTGCCAGCAGTTTATGCGAGGTAGCCGGAGGGAGGAGGAACACTGAAGCTTTCTTT
CASSLCEVAGGRRNTEAFF
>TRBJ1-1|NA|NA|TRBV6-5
TGTGCCAGCAGTGGCCCCAGGGATCCCACTGAAGCTTTCTTT
CASSGPRDPTEAFF
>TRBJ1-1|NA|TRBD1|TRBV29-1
TGCAGCGTTGAAGGACAGGGGGCGGCTTTCTTT
CSVEGQGAAFF
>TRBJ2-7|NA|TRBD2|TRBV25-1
TGTGCCAGCAGTGAACTTACCCCCGGGACTAGCTCCTACGAGCAGTACTTC
CASSELTPGTSSYEQYF
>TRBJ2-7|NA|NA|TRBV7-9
TGTGCCAGCAGCTCCCAGGGCCCCCTCTTCTACGAGCAGTACTTC
CASSSQGPLFYEQYF
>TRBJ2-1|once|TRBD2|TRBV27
TGTGCCAGCAGTTTTGAGGTGGGAGGGCCCTGGGATGAGCAGTTCTTC
CASSFEVGGPWDEQFF
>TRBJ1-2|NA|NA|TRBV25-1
TGTGCCAGCAGTGAATGGGAGCCTTATGGCTACACCTTC
CASSEWEPYGYTF
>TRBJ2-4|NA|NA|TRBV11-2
TGTGCCAGCAGCTTAATCGCGACATCTCTCAAAAACATTCAGTACTTC
CASSLIATSLKNIQYF
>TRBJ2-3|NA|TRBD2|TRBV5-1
TGCGCCAGCAGCATGGGGACTAGCGGGAGGACAGATACGCAGTATTTT
CASSMGTSGRTDTQYF
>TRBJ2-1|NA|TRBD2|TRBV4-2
TGTGCCAGCAGCCAAGAGCAGCGGGAAAGGGTCAATGAGCAGTTCTTC
CASSQEQRERVNEQFF
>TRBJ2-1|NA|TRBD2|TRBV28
TGTGCCAGCAGTTTGACTAGCGCCAATTGGAATGAGCAGTTCTTC
CASSLTSANWNEQFF
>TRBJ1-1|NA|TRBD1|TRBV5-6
TGTGCCAGCAGCGAAGGACAGGGGGTCACTGAAGCTTTCTTT
CASSEGQGVTEAFF
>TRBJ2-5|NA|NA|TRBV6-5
TGTGCCAGCAGTTACTCGAGGCTAGCCCGAAAGGAGACCCAGTACTTC
CASSYSRLARKETQYF